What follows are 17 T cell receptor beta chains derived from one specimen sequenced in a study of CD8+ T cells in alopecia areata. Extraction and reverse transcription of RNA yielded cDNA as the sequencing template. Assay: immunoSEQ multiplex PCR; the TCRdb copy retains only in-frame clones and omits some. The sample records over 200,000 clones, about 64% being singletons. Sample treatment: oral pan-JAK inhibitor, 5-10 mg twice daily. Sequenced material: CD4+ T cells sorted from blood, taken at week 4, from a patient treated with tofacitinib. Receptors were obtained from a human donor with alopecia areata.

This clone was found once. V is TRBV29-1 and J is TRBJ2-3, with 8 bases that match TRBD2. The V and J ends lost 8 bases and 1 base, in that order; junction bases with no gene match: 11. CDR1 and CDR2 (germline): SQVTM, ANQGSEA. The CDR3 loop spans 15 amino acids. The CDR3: CSPAGGRGGTDTQYF. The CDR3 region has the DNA TGCAGCCCGGCGGGGGGACGGGGGGGCACAGATACGCAGTATTTT.

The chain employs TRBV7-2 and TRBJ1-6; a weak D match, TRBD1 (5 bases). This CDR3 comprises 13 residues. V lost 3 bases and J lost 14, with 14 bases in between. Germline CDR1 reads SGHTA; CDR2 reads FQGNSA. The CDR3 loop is CASSLDTARTLHF. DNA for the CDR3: TGTGCCAGCAGCTTGGACACGGCCAGGACCCTCCACTTT.

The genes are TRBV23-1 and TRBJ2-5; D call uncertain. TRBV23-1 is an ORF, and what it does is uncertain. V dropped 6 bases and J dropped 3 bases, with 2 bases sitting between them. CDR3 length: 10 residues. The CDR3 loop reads CASREETQYF. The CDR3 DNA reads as TGCGCCAGCAGGGAAGAGACCCAGTACTTC.

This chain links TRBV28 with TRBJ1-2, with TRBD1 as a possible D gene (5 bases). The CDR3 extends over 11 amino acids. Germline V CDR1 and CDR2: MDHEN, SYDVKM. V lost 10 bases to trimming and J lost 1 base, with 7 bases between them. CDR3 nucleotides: TGTGCCACACAGGTTAACTATGGCTACACCTTC. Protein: CATQVNYGYTF.

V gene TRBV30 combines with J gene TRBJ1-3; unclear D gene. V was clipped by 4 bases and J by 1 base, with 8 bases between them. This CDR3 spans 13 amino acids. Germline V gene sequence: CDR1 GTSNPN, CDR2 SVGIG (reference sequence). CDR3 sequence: CAWTAVSGNTIYF. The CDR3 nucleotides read TGTGCCTGGACTGCAGTTTCTGGAAACACCATATATTTT.

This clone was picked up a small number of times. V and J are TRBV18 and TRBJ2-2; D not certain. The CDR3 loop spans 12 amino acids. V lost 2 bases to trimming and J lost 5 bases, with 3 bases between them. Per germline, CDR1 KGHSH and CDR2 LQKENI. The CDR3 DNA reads TGTGCCAGCTCACCAATGACCGGGGAGCTGTTTTTT. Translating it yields CASSPMTGELFF.

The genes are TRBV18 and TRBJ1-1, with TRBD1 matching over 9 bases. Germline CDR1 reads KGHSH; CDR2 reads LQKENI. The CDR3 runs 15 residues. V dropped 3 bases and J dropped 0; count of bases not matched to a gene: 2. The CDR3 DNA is TGTGCCAGCTCACCGGGACAGGGTATGAACACTGAAGCTTTCTTT. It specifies CASSPGQGMNTEAFF.

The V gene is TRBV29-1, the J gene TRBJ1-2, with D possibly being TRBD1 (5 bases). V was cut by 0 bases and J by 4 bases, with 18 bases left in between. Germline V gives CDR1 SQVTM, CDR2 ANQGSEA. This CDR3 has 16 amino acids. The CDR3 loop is CSVEEGRRGGSYGYTF. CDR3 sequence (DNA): TGCAGCGTTGAAGAGGGGCGCCGGGGCGGCAGCTATGGCTACACCTTC.

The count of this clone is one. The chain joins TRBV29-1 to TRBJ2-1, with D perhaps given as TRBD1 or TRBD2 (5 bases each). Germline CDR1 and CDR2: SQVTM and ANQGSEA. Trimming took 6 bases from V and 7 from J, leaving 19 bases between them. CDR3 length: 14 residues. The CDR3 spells CSVREGSGVNEQFF. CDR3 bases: TGCAGCGTCCGAGAGGGGAGCGGTGTAAATGAGCAGTTCTTC.

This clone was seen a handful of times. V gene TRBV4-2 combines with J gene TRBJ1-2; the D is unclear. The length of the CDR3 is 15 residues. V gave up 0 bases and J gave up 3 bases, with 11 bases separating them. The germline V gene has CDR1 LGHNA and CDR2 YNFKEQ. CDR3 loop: CASSQDQQIYYGYTF. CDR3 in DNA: TGTGCCAGCAGCCAAGATCAACAGATTTACTATGGCTACACCTTC.

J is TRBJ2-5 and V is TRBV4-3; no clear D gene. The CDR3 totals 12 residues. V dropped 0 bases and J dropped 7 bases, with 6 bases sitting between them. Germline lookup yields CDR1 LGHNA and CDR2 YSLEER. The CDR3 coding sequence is TGCGCCAGCAGCCAAGATGGGGTGACCCAGTACTTC. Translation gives CASSQDGVTQYF.

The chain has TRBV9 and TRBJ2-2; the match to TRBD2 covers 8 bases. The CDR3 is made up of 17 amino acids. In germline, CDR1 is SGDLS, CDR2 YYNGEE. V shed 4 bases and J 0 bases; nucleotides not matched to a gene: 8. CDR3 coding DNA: TGTGCCAGCAGCCGACAGGCTAGCGGGTCGAACACCGGGGAGCTGTTTTTT. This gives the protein CASSRQASGSNTGELFF.

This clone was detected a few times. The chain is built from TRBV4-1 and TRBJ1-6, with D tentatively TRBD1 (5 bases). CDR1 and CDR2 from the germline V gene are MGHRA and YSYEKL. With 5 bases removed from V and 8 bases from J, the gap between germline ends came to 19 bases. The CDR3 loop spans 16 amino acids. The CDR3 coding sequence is TGCGCCAGCAGCAAGAGAGTTCAGGGAAATGATTCACCCCTCCACTTT. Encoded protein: CASSKRVQGNDSPLHF.

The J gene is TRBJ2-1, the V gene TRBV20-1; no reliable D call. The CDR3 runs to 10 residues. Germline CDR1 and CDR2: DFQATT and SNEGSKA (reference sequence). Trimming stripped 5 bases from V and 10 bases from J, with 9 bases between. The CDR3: CSAATEEQFF. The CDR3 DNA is TGCAGTGCTGCTACAGAGGAGCAGTTCTTC.

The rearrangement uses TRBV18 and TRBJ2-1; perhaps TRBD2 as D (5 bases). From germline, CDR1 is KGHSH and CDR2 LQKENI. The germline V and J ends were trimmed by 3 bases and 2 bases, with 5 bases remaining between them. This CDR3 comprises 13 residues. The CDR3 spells CASSPTTYNEQFF. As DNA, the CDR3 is TGTGCCAGCTCACCGACTACCTACAATGAGCAGTTCTTC.

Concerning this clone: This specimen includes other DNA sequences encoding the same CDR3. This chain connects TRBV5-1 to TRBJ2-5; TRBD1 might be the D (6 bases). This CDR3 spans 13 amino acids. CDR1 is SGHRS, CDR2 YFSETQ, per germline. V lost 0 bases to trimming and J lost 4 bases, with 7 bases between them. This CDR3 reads CASSLGGGETQYF. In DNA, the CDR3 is TGCGCCAGCAGCTTGGGAGGGGGAGAGACCCAGTACTTC.

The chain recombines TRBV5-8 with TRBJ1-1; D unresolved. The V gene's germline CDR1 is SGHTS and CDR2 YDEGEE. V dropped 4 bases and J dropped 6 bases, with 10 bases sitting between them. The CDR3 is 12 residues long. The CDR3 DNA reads TGTGCCAGCAGCGGGGTGAAGTCTGAAGCTTTCTTT. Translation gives CASSGVKSEAFF.